Reported below is one T cell receptor (beta chain). Its antigen is still unknown. CDR3 length: 11 amino acids. Trimming left V 6 bases short and J 8 bases short, with 7 bases between. Germline CDR1 reads MDHEN; CDR2 reads SYDVKM. These data are taken from a study of cytomegalovirus exposure and HLA in healthy donors. Study outcomes and limitations: According to a subsequent analysis, TCR clusters from the first cohort were inclined to appear together in the 110 or so validation repertoires.

Clones were sequenced by immunoSEQ multiplex PCR, and TCRdb holds only the in-frame ones, with some missing. The table lists approximately 150,000 clones, roughly nine tenths of them singletons. The TCR originated in a man younger than 35 in good health and CMV-seropositive. V gene TRBV28 combines with J gene TRBJ2-2; D is unclear. The sequenced material came from PBMCs. Here the CDR3 DNA reads TGTGCCAGCAGCTTACGGGGGGAGCTGTTTTTT. Amino acid sequence: CASSLRGELFF.